These 24 T cell receptor beta chains originate from one sample sequenced in a study of cytomegalovirus exposure and HLA in healthy donors. The PCR made use of 60 Vbeta and 13 Jbeta primers. Clones were read by immunoSEQ multiplex PCR, and TCRdb kept only the in-frame ones, dropping some. The repertoire holds roughly 100,000 clones, with 70% to 80% as singletons. The sequenced sample was PBMCs. The source is a man between 40 and 49 years old in good health and CMV-seronegative.

This clone was seen a single time. This chain links TRBV25-1 with TRBJ2-7, with a weak D call TRBD1 (5 bases). The germline CDR1 and CDR2 sequences are MGHDK and SYGVNS. The V and J ends lost 6 bases and 0 bases respectively, with 9 bases between them. There are 13 residues in the CDR3. CDR3 loop: CASSLTDSYEQYF. CDR3 DNA: TGTGCCAGCAGCTTGACAGACTCCTACGAGCAGTACTTC.

J is TRBJ1-5 and V is TRBV25-1; D is possibly TRBD1 (5 bases). In germline, CDR1 is MGHDK, CDR2 SYGVNS. V lost 0 bases, J lost 6 bases, and 18 bases lay in between. The CDR3 spans 17 residues. In DNA, the CDR3 is TGTGCCAGCAGTGAATATAAAGTCGGGGGTTGTAGTCAGCCCCAGCATTTT. It yields the protein CASSEYKVGGCSQPQHF. Based on the CDR3 plus reference TRBV25-1 and TRBJ1-5, the full variable domain is EADIYQTPRYLVIGTGKKITLECSQTMGHDKMYWYQQDPGMELHLIHYSYGVNSTEKGDLSSESTVSRIRTEHFPLTLESARPSHTSQYLCASSEYKVGGCSQPQHFGDGTRLSIL.

This clone occurred a few times. The rearrangement links TRBV30 to TRBJ2-7; no clear D. V was trimmed by 1 base and J by 3 bases, leaving 7 bases between them. This CDR3 is 12 amino acids long. Per the germline V gene, CDR1 is GTSNPN and CDR2 is SVGIG (reference sequence). The CDR3 DNA sequence: TGTGCCTGGAGTGCCCCCAGCTACGAGCAGTACTTC. Translation: CAWSAPSYEQYF.

The CDR3 here is CASSLAGGSGRGETQYF. CDR3 coding DNA: TGTGCCAGCAGCTTAGCGGGGGGGAGCGGGAGGGGTGAGACCCAGTACTTC. This chain uses TRBV7-2 with TRBJ2-5, with TRBD2 matching over 10 bases. The CDR3 sequence is 17 residues long. Germline trimming cut 0 bases from V and 5 bases from J; bases unmatched to any gene: 9. Germline V lookup: CDR1 SGHTA, CDR2 FQGNSA.

The chain has TRBV9 and TRBJ2-3; possible D gene TRBD2, 7 bases. CDR3 length: 16 residues. Germline CDR1 SGDLS, CDR2 YYNGEE. V lost 2 bases to trimming and J lost 4 bases, with 17 bases between them. As DNA, the CDR3 is TGTGCCAGCAGCGTCAGGACGGGGGGCAATGCAGATACGCAGTATTTT. This encodes CASSVRTGGNADTQYF.

V and J are TRBV6-1 and TRBJ1-4; tentatively, D is TRBD1 (6 bases). The CDR3 has 15 amino acids. The V gene lost 6 bases and the J gene lost 3 bases, with 14 bases spanning the gap. Per germline, CDR1 MNHNS and CDR2 SASEGT. CDR3 sequence (DNA): TGTGCCAGCAGCGGAACAGGGATGGCTAATGAAAAACTGTTTTTT. Translating gives CASSGTGMANEKLFF.

The rearrangement uses TRBV19 and TRBJ1-5; D ambiguous. V was cut by 3 bases and J by 2 bases, with 2 bases left in between. Per germline, CDR1 LNHDA and CDR2 SQIVND (reference sequence). The CDR3 runs 12 residues. The CDR3 loop reads CASSIGNQPQHF. Written as DNA, the CDR3 is TGTGCCAGTAGTATCGGCAATCAGCCCCAGCATTTT. Full variable domain (rest looked up from reference TRBV19 and TRBJ1-5): DGGITQSPKYLFRKEGQNVTLSCEQNLNHDAMYWYRQDPGQGLRLIYYSQIVNDFQKGDIAEGYSVSREKKESFPLTVTSAQKNPTAFYLCASSIGNQPQHFGDGTRLSIL.

This sequence joins TRBV7-3 and TRBJ2-1; TRBD1 matches 7 bases. The V and J ends lost 3 bases and 5 bases, in that order; junction bases with no gene match: 1. CDR3 length: 13 residues. Germline CDR1 is SGHTA and CDR2 is FQGTGA. This chain's CDR3 is CASSLGQNNEQFF. The CDR3 bases are TGTGCCAGCAGCTTGGGACAGAACAATGAGCAGTTCTTC.

This sequence joins TRBV4-3 and TRBJ2-2, with 7 bases identical to TRBD2. J lost 4 bases, V lost 0 bases, and 5 bases had no gene match. The CDR3 sequence is 16 residues long. CDR1 LGHNA and CDR2 YSLEER come from the germline V gene. The CDR3 loop reads CASSQDRGVSTGELFF. The CDR3 DNA is TGCGCCAGCAGCCAAGATCGGGGGGTTAGCACCGGGGAGCTGTTTTTT.

The CDR3 DNA sequence: TGTGCCAGCAGCTTGATTGGCAGCACTGAAGCTTTCTTT. Amino acid sequence: CASSLIGSTEAFF. This chain connects TRBV5-6 to TRBJ1-1; no definite D call. CDR3 length equals 13 residues. V lost 1 base, J lost 4 bases, and 8 bases lay in between. Per the germline V gene, CDR1 is SGHDT and CDR2 is YYEEEE.

This sequence joins TRBV7-9 and TRBJ2-2; possible D gene TRBD1, 5 bases. CDR3 length: 12 amino acids. V was cut by 4 bases and J by 6 bases, with 6 bases left in between. The germline V gene has CDR1 SEHNR and CDR2 FQNEAQ (reference sequence). Written as DNA, the CDR3 is TGTGCCAGCAGCTACAGGTCCGGGGAGCTGTTTTTT. Translation: CASSYRSGELFF.

The chain uses TRBV19 and TRBJ1-1; a weak D match, TRBD1 (5 bases). CDR1 is LNHDA and CDR2 is SQIVND in the germline V gene (reference sequence). Trimming cost V 6 bases and J 0 bases, with 17 bases left between them. The CDR3 is 16 residues long. CDR3 sequence: CASSELLQVMNTEAFF. CDR3 nucleotides: TGTGCCAGTAGCGAGTTACTACAGGTCATGAACACTGAAGCTTTCTTT.

The gene calls are TRBV9 and TRBJ1-4, with D unclear. Trimming shortened V by 3 bases and J by 7 bases, and 7 bases separated the two germline ends. The CDR3 is made up of 12 amino acids. The germline CDR1 and CDR2 sequences are SGDLS and YYNGEE. The CDR3 coding sequence is TGTGCCAGCAGCGGAACGAGTGAAAAACTGTTTTTT. This encodes CASSGTSEKLFF.

The gene calls are TRBV9 and TRBJ2-2, with 7 bases lining up with TRBD2. The trim removed 1 base at V and 4 bases at J, leaving 7 bases unmatched. This CDR3 is 16 amino acids long. CDR1 is SGDLS, CDR2 YYNGEE, per germline. Here the CDR3 DNA reads TGTGCCAGCAGCGTACAGGGCGGGAGAATCACCGGGGAGCTGTTTTTT. Its translation is CASSVQGGRITGELFF.

The table lists this clone with a few counts. V gene TRBV7-2 combines with J gene TRBJ2-5, with 9 bases matching TRBD1. The CDR3 consists of 17 residues. In germline, CDR1 is SGHTA, CDR2 FQGNSA. J was trimmed by 2 bases and V by 4 bases; bases with no gene match: 11. The CDR3 DNA follows: TGTGCCAGCAGCTCGAGGGGGACAGGGTTATCACAAGAGACCCAGTACTTC. This sequence encodes CASSSRGTGLSQETQYF.

This chain connects TRBV29-1 to TRBJ2-5, with D hard to call. The DNA end is more similar to TRBJ2-7, so the J call may be wrong. The CDR3 covers 13 residues. Germline CDR1 SQVTM, CDR2 ANQGSEA. The CDR3 bases are TGCAGCGTTGAATCCGCGGAAGACTACGAGCAGTACTTC. Translating it yields CSVESAEDYEQYF.

This clone has only a few counts. V usage is TRBV18 and J usage is TRBJ2-7; D may be TRBD2 (5 bases). Trimming removed 2 bases from V and 5 bases from J, with 10 bases in between. The CDR3 sequence is 13 residues long. Germline CDR1 KGHSH, CDR2 LQKENI. The CDR3 bases are TGTGCCAGCTCACCATCGGGGTTCCACGAGCAGTACTTC. The encoded protein is CASSPSGFHEQYF.

The chain is built from TRBV7-8 and TRBJ2-7; TRBD2 matches 10 bases. V was clipped by 8 bases and J by 4 bases; unmatched bases: 2. The CDR3 is 12 amino acids. Per the germline V gene, CDR1 is SGHVS and CDR2 is FQNEAQ. CDR3 nucleotides: TGTGCCAGCGGACTAGCGGATTACGAGCAGTACTTC. It specifies CASGLADYEQYF.

The chain uses TRBV5-1 and TRBJ1-1; D may be TRBD1 (6 bases). CDR1 and CDR2 from the germline V gene are SGHRS and YFSETQ. The CDR3 has 16 amino acids. The ends were cut back, 0 bases at V and 1 base at J, with 13 bases in the middle. The CDR3 region has the DNA TGCGCCAGCAGCTTGGTATGGGGGCGGGCGAACACTGAAGCTTTCTTT. Translation: CASSLVWGRANTEAFF.

The chain employs TRBV7-7 and TRBJ2-5, with 10 bases lining up with TRBD2. The germline V gene has CDR1 SSHAT and CDR2 FNYEAQ (reference sequence). This CDR3 contains 17 residues. Trimming removed 0 bases from V and 1 base from J; junction bases left unmatched: 5. Here the CDR3 DNA reads TGTGCCAGCAGCTTAGCTGCCATAGCGGGAGGCCAAGAGACCCAGTACTTC. This translates into CASSLAAIAGGQETQYF.

This chain links TRBV6-1 with TRBJ2-5; tentative D call: TRBD2 (6 bases). Deletions cut 2 bases from V and 5 bases from J, with 12 bases between. There are 14 residues in the CDR3. The germline CDR1 and CDR2 sequences are MNHNS and SASEGT. CDR3: CASSERPSGETQYF. The CDR3 region has the DNA TGTGCCAGCAGTGAACGTCCCAGCGGGGAGACCCAGTACTTC.

The chain has TRBV7-9 and TRBJ1-2; TRBD1 agrees at 7 bases. V shed 5 bases, J shed 0 bases, and the junction held 9 bases outside the gene matches. The CDR3 has 16 amino acids. Germline V gene data show CDR1 as SEHNR and CDR2 as FQNEAQ (reference sequence). The CDR3 region is CASSLGQDIANYGYTF. DNA for the CDR3: TGTGCCAGCAGCCTAGGACAGGACATAGCTAACTATGGCTACACCTTC.

V and J are TRBV7-2 and TRBJ2-7; perhaps TRBD1 as D (6 bases). This CDR3 has 12 amino acids. Germline-derived CDR1 and CDR2 are SGHTA and FQGNSA. The V and J ends lost 5 bases and 5 bases respectively, with 10 bases between them. CDR3 region: CASSPQGNEQYF. DNA of the CDR3: TGTGCCAGCAGCCCACAGGGCAACGAGCAGTACTTC.

CDR3 DNA sequence: TGCAGCGTTGAAGAGGGTATCGGGAGATACGAGCAGTACTTC. It codes for CSVEEGIGRYEQYF. The chain joins TRBV29-1 to TRBJ2-7, with D tentatively TRBD2 (6 bases). The CDR3 is made up of 14 amino acids. The germline V and J ends were trimmed by 0 bases and 4 bases, with 13 bases remaining between them. Germline V gene data show CDR1 as SQVTM and CDR2 as ANQGSEA.